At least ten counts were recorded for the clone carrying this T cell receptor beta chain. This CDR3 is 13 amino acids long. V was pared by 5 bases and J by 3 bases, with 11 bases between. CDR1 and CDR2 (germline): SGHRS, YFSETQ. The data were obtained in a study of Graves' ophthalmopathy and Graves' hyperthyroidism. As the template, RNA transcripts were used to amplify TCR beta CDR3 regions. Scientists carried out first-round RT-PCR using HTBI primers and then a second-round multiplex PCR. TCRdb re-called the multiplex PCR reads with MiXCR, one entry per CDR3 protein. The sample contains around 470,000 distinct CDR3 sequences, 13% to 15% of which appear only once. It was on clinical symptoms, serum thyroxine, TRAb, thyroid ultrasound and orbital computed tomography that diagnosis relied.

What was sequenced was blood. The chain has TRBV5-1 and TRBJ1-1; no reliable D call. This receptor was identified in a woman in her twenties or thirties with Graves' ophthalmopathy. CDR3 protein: CASRWSGDTEAFF. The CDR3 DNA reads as TGCGCCAGCAGGTGGAGCGGCGACACTGAAGCTTTCTTT.